This TCR beta chain was sequenced during a study of control samples from healthy donors and cancer patients. V lost 4 bases, J lost 5 bases, and 7 bases stayed unmatched. The CDR3 has 15 residues. Germline V lookup: CDR1 LNHDA, CDR2 SQIVND (reference sequence). Assay: immunoSEQ multiplex PCR; the TCRdb copy retains only in-frame clones and omits some. The sample has around 130,000 clones; 75% to 95% are singletons. Source material: blood. This TCR was sampled from a man aged 18-30 years in good health. The rearrangement joins TRBV19 to TRBJ1-1; TRBD1 agrees at 10 bases. The CDR3 DNA sequence: TGTGCCAGTAGTACCCGGGACAGGGGCTGGACTGAAGCTTTCTTT. This sequence encodes CASSTRDRGWTEAFF.